Described below is a single T cell receptor (beta chain) sequence and its context. The data derive from a study of PD-1 blockade in classical Hodgkin lymphoma. CDR1 and CDR2 from the germline V gene are SEHNR and FQNEAQ (reference sequence). V lost 0 bases, J lost 6 bases, and 6 bases lay in between. This CDR3 has 13 amino acids. The time point here: cycle 4 day 1 (C4D1), after less than 7 weeks of nivolumab. Every single patient, without exception, relapsed after autologous stem cell transplantation, and brentuximab vedotin exposure varied. Some clones are missing from TCRdb's copy, which holds only in-frame ones; the method was immunoSEQ multiplex PCR. The sample has fewer than 45,000 clones; 66% are singletons.

The receptor was derived from a human donor with classical Hodgkin lymphoma. The sequenced sample was peripheral blood mononuclear cells (PBMCs), obtained before the fourth cycle of nivolumab. The chain combines TRBV7-9 with TRBJ2-1, with unresolved D. The CDR3 is CASSLAGSNEQFF. CDR3 nucleotides: TGTGCCAGCAGCTTAGCTGGGTCCAATGAGCAGTTCTTC.